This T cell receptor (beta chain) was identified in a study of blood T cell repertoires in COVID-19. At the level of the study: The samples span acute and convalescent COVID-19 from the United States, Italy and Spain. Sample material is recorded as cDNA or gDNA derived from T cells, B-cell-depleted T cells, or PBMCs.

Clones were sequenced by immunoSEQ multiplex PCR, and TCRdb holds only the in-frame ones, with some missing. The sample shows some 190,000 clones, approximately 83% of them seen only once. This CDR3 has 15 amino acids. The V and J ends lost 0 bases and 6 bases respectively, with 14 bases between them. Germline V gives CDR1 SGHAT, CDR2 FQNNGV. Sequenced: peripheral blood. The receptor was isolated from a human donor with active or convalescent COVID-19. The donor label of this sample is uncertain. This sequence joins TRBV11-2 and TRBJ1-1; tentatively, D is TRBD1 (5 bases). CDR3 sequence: CASSLEGGLIAEAFF. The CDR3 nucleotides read TGTGCCAGCAGCTTAGAGGGGGGACTTATCGCTGAAGCTTTCTTT. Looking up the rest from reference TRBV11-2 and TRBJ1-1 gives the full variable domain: EAGVAQSPRYKIIEKRQSVAFWCNPISGHATLYWYQQILGQGPKLLIQFQNNGVVDDSQLPKDRFSAERLKGVDSTLKIQPAKLEDSAVYLCASSLEGGLIAEAFFGQGTRLTVV.